These 29 T cell receptor beta chains originate from one sample sequenced in a study of shared clonotypes between healthy human individuals. The method was immunoSEQ multiplex PCR; TCRdb's version includes in-frame clones alone and lacks a portion of them. This table holds 950,000 to 1,300,000 clones, about 76% found once. The source material was memory CD4+ T cells sorted from blood. As for subset: CD45RA-negative fraction. The receptor source for this set is a man aged 18-30 years in good health.

The J gene is TRBJ2-7, the V gene TRBV4-1; 10 nucleotides align to TRBD2. The CDR3 is made up of 16 amino acids. V was pared by 1 base and J by 3 bases, with 6 bases of the junction left unmatched. Per germline, CDR1 MGHRA and CDR2 YSYEKL. Here the CDR3 reads CASSQGRLAGGYEQYF. The CDR3 DNA reads TGCGCCAGCAGCCAAGGTCGATTAGCGGGAGGCTACGAGCAGTACTTC.

The genes are TRBV5-4 and TRBJ2-1; 7 nucleotides agree with TRBD2. Trimming cost V 1 base and J 5 bases; bases outside gene matches: 6. The CDR3 has 15 amino acids. Germline V gene sequence: CDR1 SGHNT, CDR2 YYREEE (reference sequence). The CDR3 loop is CASSLKLAKNNEQFF. The CDR3 nucleotides read TGTGCCAGCAGCTTGAAACTAGCGAAGAACAATGAGCAGTTCTTC. The whole variable domain, filled in from reference TRBV5-4 and TRBJ2-1, reads ETGVTQSPTHLIKTRGQQVTLRCSSQSGHNTVSWYQQALGQGPQFIFQYYREEENGRGNFPPRFSGLQFPNYSSELNVNALELDDSALYLCASSLKLAKNNEQFFGPGTRLTVL.

The chain combines TRBV5-1 with TRBJ1-1, with TRBD1 matching over 9 bases. The trim removed 4 bases at V and 4 bases at J, leaving 11 bases unmatched. CDR1 SGHRS and CDR2 YFSETQ come from the germline V gene. The CDR3 runs 16 residues. The chain's CDR3 is CASSTGTGSWGTEAFF. CDR3 bases: TGCGCCAGCAGCACCGGGACAGGGTCTTGGGGCACTGAAGCTTTCTTT. Complete variable domain (other parts from reference TRBV5-1 and TRBJ1-1): KAGVTQTPRYLIKTRGQQVTLSCSPISGHRSVSWYQQTPGQGLQFLFEYFSETQRNKGNFPGRFSGRQFSNSRSEMNVSTLELGDSALYLCASSTGTGSWGTEAFFGQGTRLTVV.

The chain carries TRBV9 and TRBJ2-7; TRBD2 agrees at 7 bases. This CDR3 has 15 residues. The germline gives CDR1 SGDLS, CDR2 YYNGEE. V lost 4 bases and J lost 4; bases outside the gene matches: 11. Written as DNA, the CDR3 is TGTGCCAGCAGCCCACGGGGCGGGAGTGGGTACGAGCAGTACTTC. This codes for CASSPRGGSGYEQYF. Using reference TRBV9 and TRBJ2-7 for the parts outside the CDR3, the full variable domain is DSGVTQTPKHLITATGQRVTLRCSPRSGDLSVYWYQQSLDQGLQFLIQYYNGEERAKGNILERFSAQQFPDLHSELNLSSLELGDSALYFCASSPRGGSGYEQYFGPGTRLTVT.

This chain links TRBV7-9 with TRBJ2-7; D unclear. Between the trimmed V and J ends, which lost 1 base and 5 bases, there was a span of 6 bases. Germline CDR1 SEHNR, CDR2 FQNEAQ (reference sequence). This CDR3 is 12 amino acids long. The CDR3 is CASSLEVDEQYF. The CDR3 DNA follows: TGTGCCAGCAGCTTAGAGGTCGACGAGCAGTACTTC.

The chain is built from TRBV7-9 and TRBJ1-3, with 7 bases that match TRBD1. In germline, CDR1 is SEHNR, CDR2 FQNEAQ (reference sequence). Unmatched junction bases numbered 12, after V lost 5 bases and J lost 2 bases. The CDR3 contains 17 residues. CDR3 nucleotide sequence: TGTGCCAGCAGCCACCCTCGTCAGGGGGTCCCTGGAAACACCATATATTTT. Translated, it gives CASSHPRQGVPGNTIYF.

The chain employs TRBV29-1 and TRBJ2-1, with TRBD2 matching 9 bases. Germline V gives CDR1 SQVTM, CDR2 ANQGSEA. The CDR3 consists of 14 residues. V gave up 1 base and J gave up 6 bases; unmatched junction bases: 4. DNA for the CDR3: TGCAGCGTTGAAGGGCGACTAGCGGTCAATGAGCAGTTCTTC. This gives the protein CSVEGRLAVNEQFF.

V is TRBV2 and J is TRBJ2-3, with no clear D. This CDR3 has 12 residues. V gave up 6 bases and J gave up 5 bases, with 9 bases separating them. Per the germline V gene, CDR1 is SNHLY and CDR2 is FYNNEI. Written as DNA, the CDR3 is TGTGCCAGCAGCCTAGTTGTAGATACGCAGTATTTT. Translation gives CASSLVVDTQYF. Full variable domain (remainder filled in from reference TRBV2 and TRBJ2-3): EPEVTQTPSHQVTQMGQEVILRCVPISNHLYFYWYRQILGQKVEFLVSFYNNEISEKSEIFDDQFSVERPDGSNFTLKIRSTKLEDSAMYFCASSLVVDTQYFGPGTRLTVL.

The chain carries TRBV27 and TRBJ1-1; possibly TRBD1 for D (5 bases). The germline V gene encodes CDR1 MNHEY and CDR2 SMNVEV (reference sequence). The germline V and J ends were trimmed by 0 bases and 5 bases, with 10 bases remaining between them. This CDR3 is 14 amino acids long. CDR3 coding DNA: TGTGCCAGCAGTTTATCAGGGGTTCTGACTGAAGCTTTCTTT. This encodes CASSLSGVLTEAFF.

The CDR3 sequence: CASSLNGRSYEQYF. CDR3 in DNA: TGTGCCAGCAGCTTAAACGGGAGATCCTACGAGCAGTACTTC. The chain carries TRBV5-6 and TRBJ2-7; maybe TRBD2 (6 bases). Trimming left V 2 bases short and J 1 base short, with 10 bases between. The CDR3 is made up of 14 amino acids. The V gene's germline CDR1 is SGHDT and CDR2 YYEEEE.

The V call is TRBV30, the J call TRBJ1-1; 7 bases line up with TRBD1. This CDR3 comprises 14 residues. Looked up from germline, CDR1 is GTSNPN and CDR2 is SVGIG (reference sequence). J gave up 4 bases and V 2 bases, and 7 bases lay outside the gene matches. The CDR3 DNA follows: TGTGCCTGGAGTCCCACAGGGGTTTTCACTGAAGCTTTCTTT. This sequence encodes CAWSPTGVFTEAFF.

The CDR3 bases are TGTGCCAGCAGTACGGGGACAGTTCGCACAGATACGCAGTATTTT. Translated, it gives CASSTGTVRTDTQYF. The V call is TRBV27, the J call TRBJ2-3, with TRBD1 identical over 7 bases. V lost 5 bases, J lost 1 base, and 6 bases stayed unmatched. CDR3 length equals 15 residues. Germline V gene sequence: CDR1 MNHEY, CDR2 SMNVEV (reference sequence).

The chain uses TRBV30 and TRBJ1-1, with D maybe TRBD1 (5 bases). CDR3 length equals 14 residues. V was clipped by 4 bases and J by 1 base, with 13 bases between them. In germline, CDR1 is GTSNPN, CDR2 SVGIG (reference sequence). The CDR3 loop is CAWNPGRANTEAFF. CDR3 nucleotide sequence: TGTGCCTGGAACCCCGGCAGGGCGAACACTGAAGCTTTCTTT. Full variable domain (rest looked up from reference TRBV30 and TRBJ1-1): SQTIHQWPATLVQPVGSPLSLECTVEGTSNPNLYWYRQAAGRGLQLLFYSVGIGQISSEVPQNLSASRPQDRQFILSSKKLLLSDSGFYLCAWNPGRANTEAFFGQGTRLTVV.

This chain joins TRBV27 and TRBJ2-7, with 10 bases that match TRBD2. With 5 bases clipped from V and 0 bases from J, the junction kept 7 bases outside the gene matches. Germline V gene lookup returns CDR1 MNHEY and CDR2 SMNVEV (reference sequence). This CDR3 is built from 16 residues. The CDR3 DNA reads as TGTGCCAGCAGTCTCGGACTAGCGGAAAGCTCCTACGAGCAGTACTTC. The encoded protein is CASSLGLAESSYEQYF.

This CDR3 is CASSAREGQPENTEAFF. In nucleotides, the CDR3 is TGTGCCAGCAGCGCGCGAGAAGGACAACCGGAGAACACTGAAGCTTTCTTT. The chain combines TRBV7-9 with TRBJ1-1; perhaps TRBD1 as D (5 bases). The length of the CDR3 is 17 residues. The germline V and J ends were trimmed by 5 bases and 1 base, with 20 bases remaining between them. In germline, CDR1 is SEHNR, CDR2 FQNEAQ (reference sequence).

This clone was seen only a few times. The chain is built from TRBV7-2 and TRBJ2-2; D is unclear. Germline loops: CDR1 SGHTA, CDR2 FQGNSA. The CDR3 has 14 residues. The germline V and J ends were trimmed by 1 base and 5 bases, with 8 bases remaining between them. The CDR3 nucleotides are TGTGCCAGCAGCTTAGATCAGGTTACCGGGGAGCTGTTTTTT. Amino acid sequence: CASSLDQVTGELFF.

This clone was picked up one time. Its ends do not fully match the called genes, so a read error is possible. The V call is TRBV7-7, the J call TRBJ2-2; TRBD2 aligns across 9 bases. Looked up from germline, CDR1 is SSHAT and CDR2 is FNYEAQ (reference sequence). The CDR3 has 15 residues. This CDR3 reads CASSLTSGHTGELFF. CDR3 DNA sequence: TGTGCTAGCAGCTTAACTAGCGGGCACACCGGGGAGCTGTTTTTT.

The chain couples TRBV5-1 to TRBJ1-2, with D uncertain. CDR3 length: 14 residues. Trimming took 3 bases from V and 7 from J, leaving 16 bases between them. The germline V gene has CDR1 SGHRS and CDR2 YFSETQ. The CDR3 DNA reads as TGCGCCAGCAGCTGGCTTGGCGGGGATCGTGGCTACACCTTC. Translating gives CASSWLGGDRGYTF.

The CDR3 DNA reads TGTGCCAGCAGTGAGCTACTCTTGGACATTAATGAAAAACTGTTTTTT. Translating gives CASSELLLDINEKLFF. The chain couples TRBV6-1 to TRBJ1-4; tentative D call: TRBD1 (5 bases). Germline V gives CDR1 MNHNS, CDR2 SASEGT. CDR3 size: 16 residues. V dropped 3 bases and J dropped 4 bases, with 15 bases sitting between them.

A note on this clone: Different DNA sequences within this sample yield the same CDR3. The chain links TRBV5-1 to TRBJ1-2; D uncertain. Between the trimmed V and J ends, which lost 0 bases and 0 bases, there was a span of 3 bases. Germline V gene data show CDR1 as SGHRS and CDR2 as YFSETQ. The CDR3 contains 13 residues. CDR3 loop: CASSLAANYGYTF. Written as DNA, the CDR3 is TGCGCCAGCAGCTTGGCCGCTAACTATGGCTACACCTTC.

This clone was detected only once. The chain has TRBV9 and TRBJ2-3; 9 nucleotides match TRBD1. With 2 bases clipped from V and 1 base from J, the junction kept 8 bases outside the gene matches. The CDR3 is 17 amino acids. Germline V gene lookup returns CDR1 SGDLS and CDR2 YYNGEE. The DNA of the CDR3 is TGTGCCAGCAGCGTGGGGACAGGGAATACTGGCACAGATACGCAGTATTTT. This encodes CASSVGTGNTGTDTQYF.

The chain recombines TRBV9 with TRBJ2-3; 13 bases are a match to TRBD2. Germline CDR1 and CDR2: SGDLS and YYNGEE. The CDR3 contains 19 residues. The trim removed 4 bases at V and 0 bases at J, leaving 11 bases unmatched. Here the CDR3 reads CASSPRPGLAGKSTDTQYF. DNA for the CDR3: TGTGCCAGCAGCCCTCGTCCGGGACTAGCGGGGAAGAGCACAGATACGCAGTATTTT.

The table lists this clone with many counts. This chain joins TRBV19 and TRBJ2-5; D not certain. There are 12 residues in the CDR3. V lost 5 bases to trimming and J lost 5 bases, with 9 bases between them. Germline V lookup: CDR1 LNHDA, CDR2 SQIVND (reference sequence). The CDR3 sequence is CASSPHPETQYF. The CDR3 DNA sequence: TGTGCCAGTAGTCCCCATCCGGAGACCCAGTACTTC.

A remark on this clone: Other DNA sequences of this sample code for an identical CDR3. The chain joins TRBV18 to TRBJ2-7; D uncertain. V was cut by 2 bases and J by 2 bases, with 7 bases left in between. Germline lookup yields CDR1 KGHSH and CDR2 LQKENI. CDR3 size: 13 residues. This CDR3 reads CASSPAPAYEQYF. The DNA for the CDR3 is TGTGCCAGCTCACCAGCCCCAGCCTACGAGCAGTACTTC.

The rearrangement joins TRBV7-9 to TRBJ2-5; D uncertain. CDR3 length equals 12 residues. The V gene lost 1 base and the J gene lost 7 bases, with 7 bases spanning the gap. Germline loops: CDR1 SEHNR, CDR2 FQNEAQ (reference sequence). The CDR3 DNA reads as TGTGCCAGCAGCTTAGAAGCTGCGACCCAGTACTTC. The encoded protein is CASSLEAATQYF.

Here the CDR3 reads CASSLAGRFGYNSPLHF. CDR3 nucleotide sequence: TGTGCCAGCAGCTTAGCAGGCAGGTTCGGCTATAATTCACCCCTCCACTTT. V gene TRBV7-2 combines with J gene TRBJ1-6, with unresolved D. Trimming shortened V by 0 bases and J by 3 bases, and 12 bases separated the two germline ends. This CDR3 region has 17 residues. Germline values: CDR1 SGHTA, CDR2 FQGNSA.

This clone was seen once. The chain employs TRBV25-1 and TRBJ1-6; 9 bases are a match to TRBD1. The length of the CDR3 is 17 residues. Germline CDR1 reads MGHDK; CDR2 reads SYGVNS. V dropped 6 bases and J dropped 6; count of bases not matched to a gene: 12. Here the CDR3 DNA reads TGTGCCAGCAGAAGTAATCCCGGGACAGGGATTAATTCACCCCTCCACTTT. This sequence encodes CASRSNPGTGINSPLHF.

The gene calls are TRBV19 and TRBJ2-6, with a possible D match to TRBD2 (5 bases). Trimming removed 7 bases at V and 4 bases at J, with 14 bases between. The CDR3 extends over 15 amino acids. Germline V gives CDR1 LNHDA, CDR2 SQIVND (reference sequence). Here the CDR3 reads CASISGGVGANVLTF. The CDR3 DNA reads as TGTGCCAGTATTTCCGGAGGAGTGGGGGCCAACGTCCTGACTTTC.

As regards this clone: No DNA is shown, since the ends of the CDR3 on it are uncertain; the CDR3 is the one TCRdb lists. J is TRBJ2-1 and V is TRBV25-1; TRBD2 was called by the table and not checked on the DNA. Germline values: CDR1 MGHDK, CDR2 SYGVNS. The CDR3 adds up to 17 amino acids, both ends counted. The CDR3 loop reads CVPAYGGGLAVNNEQFF.